This is a list of T cell receptor beta chains from one sample in a study of cytomegalovirus exposure and HLA in healthy donors. Produced via immunoSEQ multiplex PCR; TCRdb's table is partial and in-frame only. The sample contains 140,000 to 150,000 clones, about 80% of which appear only once. Sequencing was carried out using PBMCs. Source of these receptors: an older woman in good health and CMV-seropositive. The CDR3 runs from the conserved cysteine through the conserved F or W.

V: TRBV27; J: TRBJ2-7; CDR3: CASSWETGPSYEQYF
V: TRBV6-5; J: TRBJ2-6; CDR3: CASTPGTGANVLTF
V: TRBV19; J: TRBJ2-1; CDR3: CASKQGYEQFF
V: TRBV28; J: TRBJ2-1; CDR3: CASSPEASGRNEQFF
V: TRBV28; J: TRBJ1-2; CDR3: CASSIPQGARGYTF
V: TRBV18; J: TRBJ2-6; CDR3: CASSPKQALAGANVLTF
V: TRBV12-5; J: TRBJ2-3; CDR3: CASGLVQEGSDTQYF
V: TRBV6-6; J: TRBJ1-2; CDR3: CASSYKGEDYGYTF
V: TRBV6-5; J: TRBJ2-7; CDR3: CASSNTGFSYEQYF
V: TRBV28; J: TRBJ1-4; CDR3: CASRTGQGGVEKLFF
V: TRBV5-1; J: TRBJ2-7; CDR3: CASSLEDNRVNEQYF
V: TRBV7-9; J: TRBJ2-2; CDR3: CASSLRPGGGELFF
V: TRBV27; J: TRBJ2-1; CDR3: CASSLVSGSSEQFF
V: TRBV2; J: TRBJ2-7; CDR3: CASSETLAVSYEQYF
V: TRBV5-1; J: TRBJ2-4; CDR3: CASSLVGGVGQNIQYF
V: TRBV9; J: TRBJ2-1; CDR3: CASSVGLAGVDEQFF
V: TRBV19; J: TRBJ2-3; CDR3: CASSLETSGRDTSTDTQYF
V: TRBV4-1; J: TRBJ2-2; CDR3: CASSQDYTTGELFF
V: TRBV20-1; J: TRBJ2-7; CDR3: CSARDFDEQYF
V: TRBV18; J: TRBJ2-1; CDR3: CASSPGEALHSYNEQFF
V: TRBV7-2; J: TRBJ1-3; CDR3: CASSSYSTDSGNTIYF
V: TRBV5-1; J: TRBJ2-7; CDR3: CASRPGTAYEQYF
V: TRBV5-1; J: TRBJ2-2; CDR3: CASSSGWTSGLNPGELFF
V: TRBV29-1; J: TRBJ1-1; CDR3: CSVERGTNTEAFF
V: TRBV5-6; J: TRBJ2-7; CDR3: CASSLPLDTFPYEQYF
V: TRBV11-2; J: TRBJ1-5; CDR3: CASSLTGTEGQPQHF
V: TRBV4-2; J: TRBJ2-1; CDR3: CASSHQTSGTGNEQFF
V: TRBV7-2; J: TRBJ1-2; CDR3: CASSRQTARIDGYTF
V: TRBV29-1; J: TRBJ2-1; CDR3: CSVVSRGNIDEQFF
V: TRBV9; J: TRBJ2-3; CDR3: CASSGTSGSTDTQYF
V: TRBV7-2; J: TRBJ2-3; CDR3: CASSGQGADTQYF
V: TRBV10-1; J: NA; CDR3: CASAGATYEQYF
V: TRBV6-5; J: TRBJ1-2; CDR3: CASSTGVGYTF
V: TRBV7-8; J: TRBJ2-3; CDR3: CASSNIAGALHTQYF
V: TRBV18; J: TRBJ2-5; CDR3: CASSPESGSLETQYF
V: TRBV12-5; J: TRBJ2-1; CDR3: CASGLAGGLGEQFF
V: TRBV18; J: TRBJ2-1; CDR3: CASSPQADLYNEQFF
V: TRBV10-2; J: TRBJ2-7; CDR3: CASRPLGGVTYEQYF
V: TRBV7-2; J: TRBJ1-2; CDR3: CASSRKHGTGGYTF
V: TRBV5-1; J: TRBJ2-7; CDR3: CAGSWGDADEQYF
V: TRBV9; J: TRBJ2-5; CDR3: CASSGGGIQETQYF